This TCR beta chain was obtained from a study of shared clonotypes between healthy human individuals. Study overall: A few men and a couple of women, aged 18 to 49, were donors.

Researchers ran the assay at a deep level. The protocol was immunoSEQ multiplex PCR, while the TCRdb copy is restricted to in-frame clones and leaves out a portion. The table has about 1.5 million clones, 95% to 99% seen once. As concerns this clone: Its target is unknown.

CDR3 length: 14 residues. Germline V gene data show CDR1 as LNHDA and CDR2 as SQIVND (reference sequence). Trimming removed 3 bases from V and 5 bases from J, with 13 bases in between. Regarding the study as a whole: Non-shared clonotypes were found to have lower generation probabilities than the clonotypes that were shared by all four of the sorted-subset donors.

The V and J genes are TRBV19 and TRBJ2-5; possibly TRBD2 for D (6 bases). This TCR was recovered from a man aged 30-40 years in good health. The material sequenced was naive CD4+ T cells sorted from blood. Subset specified: CD45RA+ positively selected. This chain's CDR3 is CASSIQGGGETQYF. As DNA, the CDR3 is TGTGCCAGTAGTATCCAGGGCGGAGGGGAGACCCAGTACTTC.